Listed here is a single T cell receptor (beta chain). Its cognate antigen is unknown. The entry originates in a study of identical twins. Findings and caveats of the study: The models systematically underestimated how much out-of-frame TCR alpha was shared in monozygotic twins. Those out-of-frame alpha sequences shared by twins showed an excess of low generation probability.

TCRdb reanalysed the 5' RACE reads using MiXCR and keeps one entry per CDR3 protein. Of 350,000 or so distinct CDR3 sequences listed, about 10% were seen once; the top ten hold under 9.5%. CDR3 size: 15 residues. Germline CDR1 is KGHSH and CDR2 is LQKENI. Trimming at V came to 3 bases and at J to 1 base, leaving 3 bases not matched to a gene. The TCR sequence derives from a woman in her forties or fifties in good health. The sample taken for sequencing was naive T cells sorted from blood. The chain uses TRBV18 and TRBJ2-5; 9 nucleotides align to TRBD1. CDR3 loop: CASSPGQGPQETQYF. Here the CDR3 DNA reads TGTGCCAGCTCACCTGGACAGGGGCCCCAAGAGACCCAGTACTTC.